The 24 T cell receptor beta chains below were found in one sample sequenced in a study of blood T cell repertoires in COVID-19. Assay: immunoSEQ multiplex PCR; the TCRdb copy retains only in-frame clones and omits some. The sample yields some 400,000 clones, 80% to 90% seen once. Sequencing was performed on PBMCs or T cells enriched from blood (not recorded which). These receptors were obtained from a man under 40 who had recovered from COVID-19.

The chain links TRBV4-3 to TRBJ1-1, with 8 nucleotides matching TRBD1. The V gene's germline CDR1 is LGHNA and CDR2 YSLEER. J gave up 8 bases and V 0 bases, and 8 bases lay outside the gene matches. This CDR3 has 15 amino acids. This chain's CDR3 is CASSQERSGGWEAFF. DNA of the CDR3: TGCGCCAGCAGCCAAGAAAGATCAGGGGGCTGGGAAGCTTTCTTT.

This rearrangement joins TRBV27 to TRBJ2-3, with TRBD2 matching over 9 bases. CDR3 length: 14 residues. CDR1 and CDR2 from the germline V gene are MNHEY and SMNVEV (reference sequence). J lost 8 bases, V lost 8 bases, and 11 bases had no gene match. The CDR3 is CASQTAGGPTTQYF. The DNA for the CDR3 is TGTGCCAGCCAGACGGCGGGGGGGCCAACTACGCAGTATTTT.

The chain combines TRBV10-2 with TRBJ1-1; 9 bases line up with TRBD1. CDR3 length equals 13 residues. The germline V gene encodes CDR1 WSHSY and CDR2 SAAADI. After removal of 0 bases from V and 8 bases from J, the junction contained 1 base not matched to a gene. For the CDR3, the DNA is TGCGCCAGCAGTGAGTCGGGACAGGGCGAAGCTTTCTTT. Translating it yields CASSESGQGEAFF.

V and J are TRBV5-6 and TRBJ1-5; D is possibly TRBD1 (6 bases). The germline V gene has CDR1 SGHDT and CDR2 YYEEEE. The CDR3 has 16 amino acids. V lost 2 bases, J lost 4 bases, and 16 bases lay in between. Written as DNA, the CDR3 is TGTGCCAGCAGCTTAACCCCACAGGGTCCAAATCAGCCCCAGCATTTT. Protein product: CASSLTPQGPNQPQHF.

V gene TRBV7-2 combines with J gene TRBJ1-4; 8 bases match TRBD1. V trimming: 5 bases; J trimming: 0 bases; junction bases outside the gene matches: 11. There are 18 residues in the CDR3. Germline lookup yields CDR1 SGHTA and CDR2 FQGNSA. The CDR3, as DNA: TGTGCCAGCAGCACGACGGGACAGGCTTTTTCAACTAATGAAAAACTGTTTTTT. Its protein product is CASSTTGQAFSTNEKLFF.

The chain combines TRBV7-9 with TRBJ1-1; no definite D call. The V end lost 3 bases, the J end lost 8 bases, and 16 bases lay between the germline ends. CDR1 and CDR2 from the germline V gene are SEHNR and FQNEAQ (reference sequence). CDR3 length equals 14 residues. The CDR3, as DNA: TGTGCCAGCAGCTTTTCGGGTTCCTCGGGGGAAGCTTTCTTT. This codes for CASSFSGSSGEAFF.

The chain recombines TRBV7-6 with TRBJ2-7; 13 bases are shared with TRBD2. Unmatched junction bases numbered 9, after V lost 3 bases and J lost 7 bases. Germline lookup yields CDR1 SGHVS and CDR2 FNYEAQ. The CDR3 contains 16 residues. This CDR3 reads CASSLRTSGGPGEQYF. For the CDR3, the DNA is TGTGCCAGCAGCTTGAGGACTAGCGGGGGACCAGGAGAGCAGTACTTC.

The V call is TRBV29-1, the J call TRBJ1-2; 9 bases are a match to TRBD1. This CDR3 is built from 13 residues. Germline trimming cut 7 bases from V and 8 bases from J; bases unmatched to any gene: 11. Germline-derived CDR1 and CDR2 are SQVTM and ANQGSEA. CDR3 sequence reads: CSATIIQGAGYTF. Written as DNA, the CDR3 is TGCAGCGCTACTATTATACAGGGGGCCGGCTACACCTTC.

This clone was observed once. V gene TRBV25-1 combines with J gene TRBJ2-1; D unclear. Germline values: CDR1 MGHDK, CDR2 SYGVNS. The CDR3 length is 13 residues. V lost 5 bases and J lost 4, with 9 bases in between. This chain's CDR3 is CASSNPGYNEQFF. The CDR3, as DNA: TGTGCCAGCAGTAACCCAGGTTACAATGAGCAGTTCTTC.

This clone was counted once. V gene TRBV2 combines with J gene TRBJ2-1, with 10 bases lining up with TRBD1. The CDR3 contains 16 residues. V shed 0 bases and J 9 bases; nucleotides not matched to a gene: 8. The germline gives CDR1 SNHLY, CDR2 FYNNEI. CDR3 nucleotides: TGTGCCAGCAGTGAAGCTTTCGGGACAGGGGAGGGTGAGCAGTTCTTC. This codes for CASSEAFGTGEGEQFF.

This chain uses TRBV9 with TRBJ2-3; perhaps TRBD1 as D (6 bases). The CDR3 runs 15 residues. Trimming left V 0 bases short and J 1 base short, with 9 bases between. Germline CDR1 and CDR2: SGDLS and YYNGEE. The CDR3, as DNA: TGTGCCAGCAGCGTAGGCAGGGGACGCACAGATACGCAGTATTTT. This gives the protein CASSVGRGRTDTQYF.

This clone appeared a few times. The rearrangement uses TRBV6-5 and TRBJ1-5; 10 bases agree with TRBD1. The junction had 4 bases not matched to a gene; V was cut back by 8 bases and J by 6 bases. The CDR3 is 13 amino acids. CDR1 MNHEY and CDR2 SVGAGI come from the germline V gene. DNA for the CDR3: TGTGCCAGCGCGACAGGGGGCGGTCAGCCCCAGCATTTT. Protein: CASATGGGQPQHF.

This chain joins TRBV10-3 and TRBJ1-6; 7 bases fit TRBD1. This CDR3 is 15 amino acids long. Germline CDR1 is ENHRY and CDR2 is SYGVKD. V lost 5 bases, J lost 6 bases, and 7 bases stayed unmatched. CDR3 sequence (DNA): TGTGCCATCAGTATAACAGGGGTTGGTAATTCACCCCTCCACTTT. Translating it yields CAISITGVGNSPLHF.

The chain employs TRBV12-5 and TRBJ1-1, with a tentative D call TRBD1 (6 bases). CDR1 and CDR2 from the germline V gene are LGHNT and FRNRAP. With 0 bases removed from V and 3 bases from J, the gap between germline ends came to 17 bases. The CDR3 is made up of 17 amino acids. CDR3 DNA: TGTGCTAGTGGTTTGGTACTGGGGGGGGCTGGGGACACTGAAGCTTTCTTT. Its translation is CASGLVLGGAGDTEAFF.

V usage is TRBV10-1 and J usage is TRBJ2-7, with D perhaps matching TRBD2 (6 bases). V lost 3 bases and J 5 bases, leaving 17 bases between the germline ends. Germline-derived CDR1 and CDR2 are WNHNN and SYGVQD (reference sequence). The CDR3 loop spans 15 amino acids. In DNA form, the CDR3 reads TGCGCCAGCAGTGATCGGAGGGGCCGATTGAACGAGCAGTACTTC. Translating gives CASSDRRGRLNEQYF.

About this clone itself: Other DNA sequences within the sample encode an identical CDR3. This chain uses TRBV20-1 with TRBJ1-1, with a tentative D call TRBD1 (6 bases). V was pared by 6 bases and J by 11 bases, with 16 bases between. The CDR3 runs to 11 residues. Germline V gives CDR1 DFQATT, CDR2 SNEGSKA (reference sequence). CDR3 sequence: CSALRAGEAFF. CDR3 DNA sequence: TGCAGTGCCCTGCGGGCAGGGGAGGCTTTCTTT.

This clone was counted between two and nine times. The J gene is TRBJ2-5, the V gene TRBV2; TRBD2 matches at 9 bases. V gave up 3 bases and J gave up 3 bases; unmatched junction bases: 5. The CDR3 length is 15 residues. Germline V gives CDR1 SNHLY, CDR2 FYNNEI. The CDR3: CASSDTQRGEETQYF. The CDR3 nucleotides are TGTGCCAGCAGTGATACCCAGCGGGGGGAAGAGACCCAGTACTTC.

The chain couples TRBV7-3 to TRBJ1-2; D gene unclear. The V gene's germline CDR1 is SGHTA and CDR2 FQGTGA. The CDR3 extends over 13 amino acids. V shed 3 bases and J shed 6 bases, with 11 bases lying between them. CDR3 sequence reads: CASSFNGEHGYTF. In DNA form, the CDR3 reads TGTGCCAGCAGCTTCAACGGGGAGCATGGCTACACCTTC.

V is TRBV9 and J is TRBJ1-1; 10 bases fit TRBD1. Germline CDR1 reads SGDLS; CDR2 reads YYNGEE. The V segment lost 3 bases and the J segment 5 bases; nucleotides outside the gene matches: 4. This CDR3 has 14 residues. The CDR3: CASSEGQGRTEAFF. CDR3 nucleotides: TGTGCCAGCAGCGAGGGACAGGGGAGGACTGAAGCTTTCTTT.

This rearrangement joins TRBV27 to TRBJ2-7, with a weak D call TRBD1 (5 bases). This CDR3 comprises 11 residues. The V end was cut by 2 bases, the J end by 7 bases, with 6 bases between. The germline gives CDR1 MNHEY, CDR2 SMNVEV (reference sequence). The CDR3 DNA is TGTGCCAGCAGTTTAGGGGCAGAGCAGTACTTC. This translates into CASSLGAEQYF.

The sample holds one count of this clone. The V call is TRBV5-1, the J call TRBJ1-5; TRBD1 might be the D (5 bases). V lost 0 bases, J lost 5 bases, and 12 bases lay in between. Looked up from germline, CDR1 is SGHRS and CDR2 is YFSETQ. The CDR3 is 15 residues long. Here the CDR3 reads CASSLDGRGYQPQHF. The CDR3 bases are TGCGCCAGCAGCTTGGATGGCCGGGGGTATCAGCCCCAGCATTTT.

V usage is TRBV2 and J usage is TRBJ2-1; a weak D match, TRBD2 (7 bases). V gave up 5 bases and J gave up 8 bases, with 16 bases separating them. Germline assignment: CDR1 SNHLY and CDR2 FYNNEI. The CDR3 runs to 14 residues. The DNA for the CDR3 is TGTGCCAGCAGTTACGGGGGGCCGGGCGATGAGCAGTTCTTC. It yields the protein CASSYGGPGDEQFF.

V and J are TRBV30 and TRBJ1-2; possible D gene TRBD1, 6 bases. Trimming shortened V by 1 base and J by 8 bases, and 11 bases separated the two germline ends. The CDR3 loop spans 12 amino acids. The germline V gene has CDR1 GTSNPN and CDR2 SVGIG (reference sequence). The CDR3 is CAWSAQGSGYTF. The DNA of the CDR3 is TGTGCCTGGAGTGCCCAGGGGTCCGGCTACACCTTC.

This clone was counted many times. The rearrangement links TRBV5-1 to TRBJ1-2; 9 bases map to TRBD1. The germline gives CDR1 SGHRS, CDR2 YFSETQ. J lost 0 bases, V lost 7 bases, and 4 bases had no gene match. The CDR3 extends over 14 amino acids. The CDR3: CASGTGTSNYGYTF. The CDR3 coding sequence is TGCGCCAGCGGGACAGGGACGTCTAACTATGGCTACACCTTC.